This TCR beta chain originates from a study of CD8 T cells in Susac syndrome. From blood CD8+ and CD4+ T cells, TCR beta sequences were generated. TEMRA cells were enriched by FACS, and CD4+ and CD8+ T cells were negatively isolated. This CDR3 contains 8 residues. V lost 3 bases and J lost 10, with 2 bases in between. In germline, CDR1 is SQVTM, CDR2 ANQGSEA. It was with random hexamers that 0.5 to 1 ug RNA was reverse transcribed. TCRdb re-called the immunoSEQ multiplex PCR reads through MiXCR, storing one row per CDR3 protein. Of 84,000 or so distinct CDR3 sequences in the sample, about 95% were seen once.

Sequenced sample: CD8+ T cells from PBMCs. This receptor was obtained from a human donor with Susac syndrome. The rearrangement joins TRBV29-1 to TRBJ2-3; D is ambiguous. In DNA form, the CDR3 reads TGCAGCGTTGACGCGCAGTATTTT. It encodes CSVDAQYF.